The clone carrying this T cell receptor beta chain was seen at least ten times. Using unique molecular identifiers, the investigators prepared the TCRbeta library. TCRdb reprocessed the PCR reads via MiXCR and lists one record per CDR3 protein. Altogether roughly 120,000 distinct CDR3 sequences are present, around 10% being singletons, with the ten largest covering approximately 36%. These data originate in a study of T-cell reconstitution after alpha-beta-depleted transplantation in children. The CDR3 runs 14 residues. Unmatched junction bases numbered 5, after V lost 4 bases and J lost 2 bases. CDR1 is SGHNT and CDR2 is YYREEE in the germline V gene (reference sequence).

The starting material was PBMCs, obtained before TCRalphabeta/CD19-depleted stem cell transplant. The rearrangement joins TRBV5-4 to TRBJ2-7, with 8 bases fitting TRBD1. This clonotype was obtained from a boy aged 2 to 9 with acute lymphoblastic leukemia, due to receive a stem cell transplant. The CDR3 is CASSRTGRPYEQYF. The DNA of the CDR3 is TGTGCCAGCAGCAGGACAGGGAGGCCCTACGAGCAGTACTTC.